Following are 24 T cell receptor beta chains from one sample sequenced in a study of vaccination and CD4 T cells after COVID-19. No antigens are known for them. Treatment of the sample: approximately 9-day PBMC culture with coronavirus spike peptide pools or control peptides (ViraFEST assay). The Oncomine TCR Beta short-read assay sequenced DNA from cultured CD4+ T cells. MiXCR, run by TCRdb on the PCR reads, gives a single entry per CDR3 protein. The sample lists just over 20,000 distinct CDR3 sequences, under 80% occurring once. The sample consisted of CD4+ T cells from blood, cultured in vitro, taken before SARS-CoV-2 vaccination. The receptors come from a human donor who received a COVID-19 vaccine.

This clonotype was seen more than once but under ten times. In DNA, the CDR3 is TGCAGTGCTAGAGACCAGACAGGAGCCCAATATGGCTACACCTTC. Translating it yields CSARDQTGAQYGYTF. The chain is built from TRBV20-1 and TRBJ1-2; D is possibly TRBD1 (6 bases). Germline-derived CDR1 and CDR2 are DFQATT and SNEGSKA (reference sequence). Trimming removed 0 bases from V and 5 bases from J, with 16 bases in between. The CDR3 has 15 amino acids.

V and J are TRBV6-5 and TRBJ1-3; D call uncertain. The CDR3 covers 15 residues. CDR1 is MNHEY, CDR2 SVGAGI, per germline. Trimming took 4 bases from V and 0 from J, leaving 10 bases between them. CDR3 region: CASSSPPSSGNTIYF. Here the CDR3 DNA reads TGTGCCAGCAGTTCCCCCCCCAGCTCTGGAAACACCATATATTTT.

The V call is TRBV2, the J call TRBJ1-5; D possibly corresponds to TRBD1 (5 bases). V dropped 1 base and J dropped 7 bases, with 17 bases sitting between them. The CDR3 contains 16 residues. Germline V gives CDR1 SNHLY, CDR2 FYNNEI. The DNA for the CDR3 is TGTGCCAGCAGTGAAGGTAGAGGGACTCCGGAGCAGCCCCAGCATTTT. Translated: CASSEGRGTPEQPQHF.

The chain uses TRBV7-2 and TRBJ1-1; 9 bases agree with TRBD1. V gave up 4 bases and J gave up 6 bases; unmatched junction bases: 9. The CDR3 has 15 amino acids. The germline V gene has CDR1 SGHTA and CDR2 FQGNSA. The CDR3 DNA sequence: TGTGCCAGCAGCTCACGGACAGGGGAAGGTTCTGAAGCTTTCTTT. This gives the protein CASSSRTGEGSEAFF.

This clonotype has just a few counts. The rearrangement uses TRBV6-1 and TRBJ1-2; D is uncertain. Trimming took 4 bases from V and 6 from J, leaving 15 bases between them. Germline CDR1 reads MNHNS; CDR2 reads SASEGT. The CDR3 is 14 amino acids. This chain's CDR3 is CASSADLKGNGYTF. The CDR3 DNA is TGTGCCAGCAGTGCCGATTTGAAGGGTAATGGCTACACCTTC.

The V and J genes are TRBV7-9 and TRBJ1-1; 7 nucleotides align to TRBD1. CDR1 and CDR2 from the germline V gene are SEHNR and FQNEAQ (reference sequence). The V segment lost 1 base and the J segment 7 bases; nucleotides outside the gene matches: 9. The CDR3 covers 15 residues. CDR3 sequence (DNA): TGTGCCAGCAGCTTAGGCGCAGGGGGTATGGATGAAGCTTTCTTT. Translated, it gives CASSLGAGGMDEAFF.

The chain carries TRBV6-1 and TRBJ2-2, with D perhaps matching TRBD2 (6 bases). Trimming shortened V by 6 bases and J by 1 base, and 21 bases separated the two germline ends. CDR3 size: 18 residues. From germline, CDR1 is MNHNS and CDR2 SASEGT. The CDR3 sequence is CASRPRGRGMGNTGELFF. CDR3 sequence (DNA): TGTGCCAGCAGACCCCGAGGGCGGGGAATGGGGAACACCGGGGAGCTGTTTTTT.

This chain uses TRBV7-9 with TRBJ1-5; 9 bases agree with TRBD1. The germline CDR1 and CDR2 sequences are SEHNR and FQNEAQ (reference sequence). The CDR3 has 14 residues. Trimming cost V 5 bases and J 5 bases; bases outside gene matches: 4. CDR3 nucleotides: TGTGCCAGCAGCCCGGGACAGGGTGATCAGCCCCAGCATTTT. Translated, it gives CASSPGQGDQPQHF.

A few counts support this clonotype. This chain uses TRBV7-2 with TRBJ2-3; a weak D match, TRBD2 (5 bases). Looked up from germline, CDR1 is SGHTA and CDR2 is FQGNSA. V lost 1 base and J lost 2, with 10 bases in between. CDR3 length equals 15 residues. DNA of the CDR3: TGTGCCAGCAGCTTAGTGCGGGTAAACACAGATACGCAGTATTTT. Translating gives CASSLVRVNTDTQYF.

The V gene is TRBV20-1, the J gene TRBJ1-4; D perhaps matches TRBD1 (6 bases). This CDR3 has 15 residues. CDR1 and CDR2 (germline): DFQATT, SNEGSKA (reference sequence). Trimming shortened V by 5 bases and J by 8 bases, and 21 bases separated the two germline ends. The CDR3 is CSAAYSRGRGEKLFF. The CDR3 region has the DNA TGCAGTGCTGCGTATTCGAGGGGGAGAGGGGAAAAACTGTTTTTT.

A single count supports this clonotype. The chain is built from TRBV12-3 or TRBV12-4 and TRBJ2-7; TRBD2 agrees at 9 bases. V gave up 7 bases and J gave up 1 base; unmatched junction bases: 8. This CDR3 has 15 amino acids. The CDR3 protein is CASMRRGGTSYEQYF. In DNA form, the CDR3 reads TGTGCCAGCATGAGGCGGGGGGGCACGTCCTACGAGCAGTACTTC.

In DNA form, the CDR3 reads TGTGCCAGCAGTGAAGAAGCGGTTCGGTACAATGAGCAGTTCTTC. Encoded protein: CASSEEAVRYNEQFF. This chain joins TRBV2 and TRBJ2-1; maybe TRBD2 (5 bases). CDR3 length equals 15 residues. Trimming took off 1 base at V and 4 bases at J, with 11 bases between the two ends. The germline V gene encodes CDR1 SNHLY and CDR2 FYNNEI.

In its sample, this clonotype was seen a few times. The chain uses TRBV10-1 and TRBJ2-2, with a tentative D call TRBD1 (6 bases). The length of the CDR3 is 14 residues. CDR1 is WNHNN, CDR2 SYGVQD, per germline (reference sequence). V shed 4 bases and J shed 5 bases, with 11 bases lying between them. The CDR3 sequence is CASSATGITGELFF. CDR3 sequence (DNA): TGCGCCAGCAGTGCTACAGGGATTACCGGGGAGCTGTTTTTT.

The chain links TRBV15 to TRBJ1-1; maybe TRBD1 (5 bases). The CDR3 spans 16 residues. V lost 3 bases and J lost 1, with 15 bases in between. From germline, CDR1 is LNHNV and CDR2 YYDKDF (reference sequence). The CDR3, as DNA: TGTGCCACCAGCAGCCTCTGGACATATAGGAACACTGAAGCTTTCTTT. Its translation is CATSSLWTYRNTEAFF.

The rearrangement uses TRBV7-8 and TRBJ2-3; perhaps TRBD2 as D (5 bases). Trimming removed 2 bases from V and 3 bases from J, with 15 bases in between. CDR3 length: 16 amino acids. Germline lookup yields CDR1 SGHVS and CDR2 FQNEAQ. The CDR3 here is CASSLNPKRPTDTQYF. As DNA, the CDR3 is TGTGCCAGCAGCTTAAATCCCAAGCGGCCTACAGATACGCAGTATTTT.

This clonotype was observed a single time. The chain joins TRBV6-1 to TRBJ1-3, with D tentatively TRBD1 (5 bases). The germline gives CDR1 MNHNS, CDR2 SASEGT. CDR3 length equals 14 residues. The V gene lost 6 bases and the J gene lost 4 bases, with 13 bases spanning the gap. The CDR3 spells CASSVTVPGNTIYF. CDR3 DNA sequence: TGTGCCAGCAGCGTGACAGTACCGGGAAACACCATATATTTT.

The chain links TRBV27 to TRBJ1-1, with D perhaps matching TRBD1 (6 bases). Trimming cost V 6 bases and J 7 bases, with 15 bases left between them. Germline V gene data show CDR1 as MNHEY and CDR2 as SMNVEV (reference sequence). The CDR3 spans 13 residues. CDR3 coding DNA: TGTGCCAGCAGGTGGGCGGGGGCGGGTGAAGCTTTCTTT. The encoded protein is CASRWAGAGEAFF.

J is TRBJ1-2 and V is TRBV20-1; possible D gene TRBD1, 5 bases. V was pared by 0 bases and J by 6 bases, with 11 bases between. The CDR3 consists of 13 residues. The germline V gene has CDR1 DFQATT and CDR2 SNEGSKA (reference sequence). The CDR3 reads CSARESGRDGYTF. Here the CDR3 DNA reads TGCAGTGCTAGAGAGTCGGGCAGGGATGGCTACACCTTC.

The V and J genes are TRBV5-1 and TRBJ2-3; no firm D call. There are 14 residues in the CDR3. Trimming took off 0 bases at V and 1 base at J, with 6 bases between the two ends. Germline V gene data show CDR1 as SGHRS and CDR2 as YFSETQ. Here the CDR3 DNA reads TGCGCCAGCAGCTTGGGCCACCGCACAGATACGCAGTATTTT. This codes for CASSLGHRTDTQYF.

This chain links TRBV7-9 with TRBJ1-2, with D tentatively TRBD1 (5 bases). The CDR3 spans 14 residues. Trimming took off 0 bases at V and 7 bases at J, with 12 bases between the two ends. Germline V lookup: CDR1 SEHNR, CDR2 FQNEAQ (reference sequence). This CDR3 reads CASSLAGQGSGYTF. The CDR3, as DNA: TGTGCCAGCAGCTTAGCGGGGCAGGGCTCTGGCTACACCTTC.

This clonotype was observed a few times. This sequence joins TRBV21-1 and TRBJ1-6. TRBV21-1 is designated a pseudogene. This CDR3 is 16 amino acids long. As DNA, the CDR3 is TGTGCCAGCAGCAAAGAGGGAAGCTCCTATAATTCACCCCTCCACTTT. Translated: CASSKEGSSYNSPLHF.

The rearrangement uses TRBV24-1 and TRBJ1-2; 9 bases align to TRBD1. The CDR3 covers 15 residues. Trimming took 4 bases from V and 8 from J; bases not matched to a gene: 10. Germline CDR1 is KGHDR and CDR2 is SFDVKD. CDR3: CATSEFDRGLGGYTF. DNA for the CDR3: TGTGCCACCAGTGAATTCGACAGGGGGTTGGGCGGCTACACCTTC.

The rearrangement links TRBV20-1 to TRBJ1-4; the match to TRBD1 covers 7 bases. Germline V gives CDR1 DFQATT, CDR2 SNEGSKA (reference sequence). V trimming: 0 bases; J trimming: 8 bases; junction bases outside the gene matches: 12. This CDR3 region has 16 residues. CDR3 residues: CSAREPTGEGREKLFF. CDR3 bases: TGCAGTGCTAGAGAACCTACAGGGGAAGGTCGCGAAAAACTGTTTTTT.

The CDR3 sequence: CASRRTGGSNTEAFF. CDR3 sequence (DNA): TGTGCCAGCAGGCGGACAGGGGGATCGAACACTGAAGCTTTCTTT. The rearrangement links TRBV25-1 to TRBJ1-1; TRBD1 aligns across 10 bases. CDR3 length equals 15 residues. With 6 bases clipped from V and 1 base from J, the junction kept 5 bases outside the gene matches. Germline V lookup: CDR1 MGHDK, CDR2 SYGVNS.